Shown below are 30 T cell receptor beta chains from a single sample sequenced in a study of blood T cells in healthy people across ages. With a J-beta primer mix and a sample-barcoded 5' primer, a second PCR ran about 6 to 11 cycles. Each CDR3 protein gets one entry after TCRdb re-called the 5' RACE reads with MiXCR. This table holds about 1.1 million distinct CDR3 sequences, about two fifths found once. Sequenced input: blood. All receptors come from a man between 18 and 29 years old in good health.

The chain employs TRBV28 and TRBJ2-1; D uncertain. The tail of the sequence fits TRBJ2-7 better, so the J call may be wrong. Germline V gene data show CDR1 as MDHEN and CDR2 as SYDVKM. The CDR3 length is 16 residues. The CDR3 DNA reads TGTGCCAGCAGTTTACCCAGGTTAGACTCCTACAATGAGCAGTACTTC. It specifies CASSLPRLDSYNEQYF.

The chain combines TRBV10-3 with TRBJ1-3; D ambiguous. The germline V gene has CDR1 ENHRY and CDR2 SYGVKD. Trimming pared 4 bases from V and 0 bases from J, leaving 16 bases between. The CDR3 is made up of 17 amino acids. The CDR3 coding sequence is TGTGCCATCAGTGTGACGTCGACGGTGCTCTCTGGAAACACCATATATTTT. Translating it yields CAISVTSTVLSGNTIYF.

This clonotype has only a few counts. This sequence joins TRBV27 and TRBJ1-2; the D is unclear. The CDR3 totals 14 residues. Germline loops: CDR1 MNHEY, CDR2 SMNVEV (reference sequence). V dropped 6 bases and J dropped 8 bases, with 19 bases sitting between them. For the CDR3, the DNA is TGTGCCAGCAGCTCCTCGGCCGGAGGCTTCGGCTACACCTTC. This encodes CASSSSAGGFGYTF.

The chain has TRBV27 and TRBJ2-7, with D maybe TRBD2 (6 bases). The CDR3 extends over 15 amino acids. CDR1 and CDR2 (germline): MNHEY, SMNVEV (reference sequence). V lost 7 bases to trimming and J lost 2 bases, with 18 bases between them. In nucleotides, the CDR3 is TGTGCCAGCACCAGTTGGGACCGGGGGACCTACGAGCAGTACTTC. It is translated as CASTSWDRGTYEQYF.

This clonotype came up a few times. The CDR3 region has the DNA TGCAGTGCGGAGGGAGCGGGGGTTTCGTATTCTAGCACAGATACGCAGTATTTT. Protein: CSAEGAGVSYSSTDTQYF. V gene TRBV20-1 combines with J gene TRBJ2-3, with 8 positions matching TRBD2. The CDR3 runs 18 residues. Germline-derived CDR1 and CDR2 are DFQATT and SNEGSKA (reference sequence). V gave up 6 bases and J gave up 0 bases; unmatched junction bases: 17.

This clonotype was observed a handful of times. The chain is built from TRBV27 and TRBJ2-4, with TRBD1 as a possible D gene (6 bases). The germline gives CDR1 MNHEY, CDR2 SMNVEV (reference sequence). V was cut by 7 bases and J by 3 bases, with 16 bases left in between. The CDR3 is made up of 15 amino acids. The CDR3 DNA follows: TGTGCCAGCATGATGTCGGGACACCGCAAAAACATTCAGTACTTC. Protein: CASMMSGHRKNIQYF.

A few counts support this clonotype. The CDR3 DNA is TGTGCCAGCAGCTACCTGACAGCTAACTATGGCTACACCTTC. Translating gives CASSYLTANYGYTF. This sequence joins TRBV7-2 and TRBJ1-2; possibly TRBD1 for D (5 bases). Trimming took off 4 bases at V and 0 bases at J, with 9 bases between the two ends. Germline V gene sequence: CDR1 SGHTA, CDR2 FQGNSA. The CDR3 is made up of 14 amino acids.

This chain connects TRBV20-1 to TRBJ2-5; 8 bases fit TRBD1. The germline CDR1 and CDR2 sequences are DFQATT and SNEGSKA (reference sequence). The J segment lost 11 bases and the V segment lost 6 bases, leaving 14 bases of the junction unmatched. CDR3 length equals 13 residues. The CDR3 reads CSAWTGFFNEQYF. CDR3 in DNA: TGCAGTGCGTGGACAGGGTTCTTCAATGAGCAGTACTTC.

The chain carries TRBV29-1 and TRBJ2-3; 9 positions agree with TRBD2. The junction had 4 bases not matched to a gene; V was cut back by 0 bases and J by 6 bases. This CDR3 comprises 14 residues. Germline CDR1 and CDR2: SQVTM and ANQGSEA. CDR3 protein: CSVEDPSGGDTQYF. The DNA of the CDR3 is TGCAGCGTTGAAGATCCAAGCGGGGGGGATACGCAGTATTTT.

Ten or more counts support this clonotype. V gene TRBV6-6 combines with J gene TRBJ1-2; 7 bases are a match to TRBD1. Germline CDR1 and CDR2: MNHNY and SVGAGI (reference sequence). CDR3 size: 14 residues. V shed 4 bases, J shed 2 bases, and the junction held 4 bases outside the gene matches. CDR3 residues: CASSFRQGNYGYTF. CDR3 DNA: TGTGCCAGCAGTTTTCGACAGGGCAACTATGGCTACACCTTC.

This clonotype occurred a few times. This sequence joins TRBV4-1 and TRBJ1-1, with a weak D call TRBD1 (6 bases). Trimming pared 4 bases from V and 3 bases from J, leaving 21 bases between. The CDR3 has 17 amino acids. Per the germline V gene, CDR1 is MGHRA and CDR2 is YSYEKL. This chain's CDR3 is CASSRGQPLVKDTEAFF. CDR3 DNA sequence: TGCGCCAGCAGCCGCGGACAGCCACTCGTAAAGGACACTGAAGCTTTCTTT.

Of note for this clonotype: The junction shows a germline mismatch at one end, possibly a read error. This sequence joins TRBV6-4 and TRBJ2-6; 10 bases align to TRBD2. The CDR3 spans 19 residues. CDR1 is MRHNA and CDR2 is SNTAGT in the germline V gene. CDR3 amino acids: CASSDEGLADLSGANVPTF. CDR3 DNA sequence: TGTGCCAGCAGTGACGAAGGACTAGCGGACCTCTCTGGGGCCAACGTCCCGACTTTC.

J is TRBJ2-6 and V is TRBV6-4; weak D call: TRBD2 (6 bases). This CDR3 contains 20 residues. CDR1 is MRHNA, CDR2 SNTAGT, per germline. V lost 5 bases to trimming and J lost 0 bases, with 23 bases between them. The CDR3 loop is CASSPRTNRWICSGANVLTF. The CDR3 nucleotides are TGTGCCAGCAGTCCAAGGACTAACAGGTGGATCTGCTCTGGGGCCAACGTCCTGACTTTC.

This clonotype was seen only a few times. The V and J genes are TRBV20-1 and TRBJ2-5; 9 nucleotides line up with TRBD1. The CDR3 contains 19 residues. V lost 0 bases, J lost 1 base, and 15 bases stayed unmatched. Germline CDR1 and CDR2: DFQATT and SNEGSKA (reference sequence). CDR3 DNA sequence: TGCAGTGCTAGAGATCCAAACCCCACAGGGGGCCCCTTCCAAGAGACCCAGTACTTC. This codes for CSARDPNPTGGPFQETQYF.

The chain joins TRBV30 to TRBJ2-2; D ambiguous. The V gene lost 5 bases and the J gene lost 0 bases, with 7 bases spanning the gap. The CDR3 extends over 13 amino acids. Germline CDR1 reads GTSNPN; CDR2 reads SVGIG (reference sequence). The CDR3: CAWLEPNTGELFF. The CDR3 DNA sequence: TGTGCCTGGTTGGAGCCGAACACCGGGGAGCTGTTTTTT.

This clonotype was seen at least ten times. The rearrangement joins TRBV12-3 or TRBV12-4 to TRBJ1-2, with D perhaps TRBD1 (6 bases). The CDR3 contains 13 residues. V gave up 6 bases and J gave up 2 bases, with 10 bases separating them. The CDR3: CASSRDTNYGYTF. CDR3 nucleotides: TGTGCCAGCAGCAGGGACACCAACTATGGCTACACCTTC.

This clonotype has only a few counts. This sequence joins TRBV7-2 and TRBJ2-1; D may be TRBD2 (5 bases). Germline V gene lookup returns CDR1 SGHTA and CDR2 FQGNSA. V shed 5 bases and J shed 2 bases, with 16 bases lying between them. The CDR3 is made up of 16 amino acids. The CDR3 region is CASSTDTSGPYNEQFF. The CDR3 DNA is TGTGCCAGCAGCACCGACACGAGCGGTCCCTACAATGAGCAGTTCTTC.

V usage is TRBV11-2 and J usage is TRBJ2-5, with D tentatively TRBD1 (5 bases). Germline-derived CDR1 and CDR2 are SGHAT and FQNNGV. CDR3 length: 15 amino acids. V was cut by 3 bases and J by 11 bases, with 22 bases left in between. The CDR3, as DNA: TGTGCCAGCAGCTTCAGGCTCTCAAGGGGCAATGAGCAGTACTTC. Amino acids: CASSFRLSRGNEQYF.

The V and J genes are TRBV2 and TRBJ2-1; D may be TRBD2 (6 bases). Per germline, CDR1 SNHLY and CDR2 FYNNEI. V was cut by 1 base and J by 13 bases, with 23 bases left in between. The CDR3 runs 16 residues. The CDR3 coding sequence is TGTGCCAGCAGTGAAGGAAGGACTATCGTCCGGGAGACCCAGTTCTTC. Translated: CASSEGRTIVRETQFF.

About this clonotype itself: Germline is not matched at one junction end, which may reflect a read error. J is TRBJ2-2 and V is TRBV7-7; 13 positions match TRBD2. Per the germline V gene, CDR1 is SSHAT and CDR2 is FNYEAQ (reference sequence). This CDR3 has 16 residues. CDR3 sequence (DNA): TGTGCTAGCAGCTTTACTAGCGGGGGGGACACCGGGGAGCTGTTTTTT. Translation gives CASSFTSGGDTGELFF.

CDR3 sequence: CASSPLPGQGGYEQYF. In nucleotides, the CDR3 is TGTGCCAGCTCACCTCTACCGGGACAGGGTGGCTACGAGCAGTACTTC. The rearrangement uses TRBV18 and TRBJ2-7; 9 bases map to TRBD1. CDR3 length equals 16 residues. The germline V gene has CDR1 KGHSH and CDR2 LQKENI. The ends lost 3 bases at V and 3 bases at J; junction bases unmatched: 9.

This clonotype showed up just a few times. The chain uses TRBV6-2 or TRBV6-3 and TRBJ2-7, with 8 bases matching TRBD1. The CDR3 spans 13 residues. The V and J ends lost 7 bases and 5 bases, in that order; junction bases with no gene match: 7. Germline lookup yields CDR1 MNHEY and CDR2 SVGEGT. Here the CDR3 reads CASMDRASNEQYF. DNA for the CDR3: TGTGCCAGCATGGACAGGGCGTCCAACGAGCAGTACTTC.

Ten or more counts support this clonotype. The rearrangement uses TRBV7-8 and TRBJ1-4; D call uncertain. The CDR3 runs to 15 residues. V lost 0 bases and J 5 bases, leaving 10 bases between the germline ends. Germline CDR1 SGHVS, CDR2 FQNEAQ. The CDR3: CASSLAQGGNEKLFF. The DNA for the CDR3 is TGTGCCAGCAGCTTAGCGCAAGGAGGGAATGAAAAACTGTTTTTT.

This clonotype was observed a few times. V usage is TRBV10-3 and J usage is TRBJ1-4; D is perhaps TRBD1 (5 bases). This CDR3 region has 15 residues. Trimming stripped 2 bases from V and 4 bases from J, with 11 bases between. Germline CDR1 reads ENHRY; CDR2 reads SYGVKD. Here the CDR3 reads CAISEMGRNNEKLFF. The CDR3 DNA reads as TGTGCCATCAGTGAGATGGGACGGAATAATGAAAAACTGTTTTTT.

This chain uses TRBV2 with TRBJ1-2; no reliable D call. CDR3 length: 12 residues. CDR1 SNHLY and CDR2 FYNNEI come from the germline V gene. V was pared by 8 bases and J by 5 bases, with 12 bases between. CDR3 sequence reads: CASLAGDYGYTF. The CDR3 coding sequence is TGTGCCAGCCTCGCGGGTGATTATGGCTACACCTTC.

This clonotype was seen only a few times. One end of the junction varies from germline; a read error may be responsible. The chain joins TRBV6-4 to TRBJ1-5, with 10 bases identical to TRBD1. The germline V gene encodes CDR1 MRHNA and CDR2 SNTAGT. The CDR3 length is 17 residues. The CDR3 region is CVSSDPETGGHDQPQHF. The CDR3 nucleotides read TGTGTCAGCAGTGACCCTGAGACAGGGGGCCATGATCAGCCCCAGCATTTT.

The rearrangement links TRBV7-8 to TRBJ1-2, with D hard to call. Trimming removed 5 bases at V and 6 bases at J, with 13 bases between. This CDR3 comprises 13 residues. In germline, CDR1 is SGHVS, CDR2 FQNEAQ. The CDR3 spells CASSPPIGNGYTF. The CDR3 nucleotides read TGTGCCAGCAGCCCCCCGATCGGAAATGGCTACACCTTC.

The rearrangement uses TRBV10-3 and TRBJ2-2; D unclear. In germline, CDR1 is ENHRY, CDR2 SYGVKD. This CDR3 comprises 13 residues. Trimming pared 10 bases from V and 2 bases from J, leaving 11 bases between. The CDR3 protein is CATTPVNTGELFF. Written as DNA, the CDR3 is TGTGCCACCACACCGGTCAACACCGGGGAGCTGTTTTTT.

The chain links TRBV7-9 to TRBJ2-1; TRBD2 agrees at 9 bases. There are 17 residues in the CDR3. Trimming removed 0 bases from V and 4 bases from J; junction bases left unmatched: 7. Germline assignment: CDR1 SEHNR and CDR2 FQNEAQ (reference sequence). The CDR3 is CASSLARLAGFYNEQFF. The CDR3 bases are TGTGCCAGCAGCTTAGCGAGGCTAGCGGGGTTTTACAATGAGCAGTTCTTC.

This clonotype was counted only a few times. V usage is TRBV20-1 and J usage is TRBJ1-2, with TRBD1 identical over 7 bases. Germline trimming cut 4 bases from V and 8 bases from J; bases unmatched to any gene: 1. The CDR3 has 10 residues. Germline values: CDR1 DFQATT, CDR2 SNEGSKA (reference sequence). This CDR3 reads CSANRGGYTF. CDR3 bases: TGCAGTGCTAACAGGGGCGGCTACACCTTC.